This TCR beta chain was retrieved from a study of T cell responses to AZD1222 COVID-19 vaccine. Findings and caveats of the study: Spike-spanning, vaccine-associated CD4 TCRs were dominant at 160-218 and 743-854. The reported proportion of spike-specific TCRs targeting unmutated variant regions was nearly half. Repertoires were collected only later (after the peak T cell response had occurred).

Worth noting for this clone: Antigen: not known.

This CDR3 region has 17 residues. CDR1 SEHNR and CDR2 FQNEAQ come from the germline V gene (reference sequence). Trimming took 0 bases from V and 6 from J, leaving 18 bases between them. Using immunoSEQ multiplex PCR, the repertoire was profiled, and TCRdb retains in-frame clones only, with some absent. The sample shows 95,000 to 150,000 clones, approximately 91% of them seen only once. The chain links TRBV7-9 to TRBJ2-1; D not resolved. This clonotype was obtained from an adult in good health. This material consisted of peripheral blood, taken on day 0 of AZD1222 vaccination. The CDR3 reads CASSLALGGFAGNEQFF. In nucleotides, the CDR3 is TGTGCCAGCAGCTTAGCCCTAGGTGGCTTCGCCGGCAATGAGCAGTTCTTC. The entire variable domain, with the rest obtained from reference TRBV7-9 and TRBJ2-1, is as follows: DTGVSQNPRHKITKRGQNVTFRCDPISEHNRLYWYRQTLGQGPEFLTYFQNEAQLEKSRLLSDRFSAERPKGSFSTLEIQRTEQGDSAMYLCASSLALGGFAGNEQFFGPGTRLTVL.